These 20 T cell receptor beta chains share one sample of origin, sequenced in a study of PD-L1 blockade in urothelial cancer. TCRdb's table, derived via immunoSEQ multiplex PCR, lists solely in-frame clones and lacks some. The sample has tens of thousands of clones; nearly 90% are singletons. Time point described: pretreatment peripheral blood. Source: PBMCs, taken around atezolizumab (anti-PD-L1) treatment. The receptor set was obtained from a man between 60 and 70 years old with urothelial cancer.

The rearrangement joins TRBV15 to TRBJ1-3; no clear D gene. The V gene's germline CDR1 is LNHNV and CDR2 YYDKDF (reference sequence). Trimming removed 4 bases at V and 0 bases at J, with 10 bases between. The CDR3 length is 15 residues. CDR3 coding DNA: TGTGCCACCAGCAACGAGCTTTTCTCTGGAAACACCATATATTTT. Its protein product is CATSNELFSGNTIYF.

This chain links TRBV6-5 with TRBJ1-2; 11 bases agree with TRBD1. Germline CDR1 is MNHEY and CDR2 is SVGAGI. With 7 bases clipped from V and 7 bases from J, the junction kept 5 bases outside the gene matches. This CDR3 is built from 13 residues. CDR3 loop: CASTRTGGFGYTF. The CDR3 nucleotides are TGTGCCAGCACCCGGACAGGGGGCTTTGGCTACACCTTC.

This chain uses TRBV27 with TRBJ1-1, with 9 bases identical to TRBD1. This CDR3 contains 14 residues. The V and J ends lost 6 bases and 3 bases, in that order; junction bases with no gene match: 5. CDR1 is MNHEY and CDR2 is SMNVEV in the germline V gene (reference sequence). In nucleotides, the CDR3 is TGTGCCAGCAGGGGGACAGGGATCGACACTGAAGCTTTCTTT. Translating it yields CASRGTGIDTEAFF.

The CDR3 DNA reads TGCGCCAGCAGCCCACGTCCGGCGGAGAATGAGCAGTTCTTC. Residues: CASSPRPAENEQFF. The chain recombines TRBV5-1 with TRBJ2-1; D is undetermined. The CDR3 has 14 amino acids. V was clipped by 4 bases and J by 7 bases, with 15 bases between them. Germline V gene lookup returns CDR1 SGHRS and CDR2 YFSETQ. Looking up the rest from reference TRBV5-1 and TRBJ2-1 gives the full variable domain: KAGVTQTPRYLIKTRGQQVTLSCSPISGHRSVSWYQQTPGQGLQFLFEYFSETQRNKGNFPGRFSGRQFSNSRSEMNVSTLELGDSALYLCASSPRPAENEQFFGPGTRLTVL.

The rearrangement joins TRBV5-8 to TRBJ1-2, with 9 bases lining up with TRBD1. Per germline, CDR1 SGHTS and CDR2 YDEGEE. CDR3 length: 16 residues. With 6 bases clipped from V and 2 bases from J, the junction kept 11 bases outside the gene matches. The CDR3 spells CASNPSRDRANYGYTF. Written as DNA, the CDR3 is TGTGCCAGCAACCCCTCCCGGGACAGGGCGAACTATGGCTACACCTTC. The whole variable domain, filled in from reference TRBV5-8 and TRBJ1-2, reads EAGVTQSPTHLIKTRGQQATLRCSPISGHTSVYWYQQALGLGLQFLLWYDEGEERNRGNFPPRFSGRQFPNYSSELNVNALELEDSALYLCASNPSRDRANYGYTFGSGTRLTVV.

This clone was seen just once. V and J are TRBV7-8 and TRBJ2-1, with D possibly being TRBD2 (5 bases). The CDR3 loop spans 15 amino acids. Trimming pared 6 bases from V and 0 bases from J, leaving 12 bases between. Germline V lookup: CDR1 SGHVS, CDR2 FQNEAQ. The CDR3 region is CASSPGISSYNEQFF. CDR3 DNA: TGTGCCAGCAGTCCCGGGATCAGCTCCTACAATGAGCAGTTCTTC.

The chain employs TRBV4-2 and TRBJ2-1; TRBD1 matches at 7 bases. From germline, CDR1 is LGHNA and CDR2 YNFKEQ. The CDR3 has 14 residues. The V gene end was trimmed by 5 bases and the J gene end by 4 bases; junction bases not matched to a gene: 5. CDR3 sequence reads: CASSRQGNYNEQFF. CDR3 DNA: TGTGCCAGCAGCAGACAGGGTAATTACAATGAGCAGTTCTTC.

This rearrangement joins TRBV6-5 to TRBJ1-2; TRBD1 aligns across 9 bases. Germline assignment: CDR1 MNHEY and CDR2 SVGAGI. The CDR3 spans 14 residues. Trimming at V came to 6 bases and at J to 3 bases, leaving 5 bases not matched to a gene. CDR3 protein: CASSLGTGHYGYTF. The DNA of the CDR3 is TGTGCCAGCAGCCTCGGGACAGGGCACTATGGCTACACCTTC.

J is TRBJ2-1 and V is TRBV4-3; 8 bases are shared with TRBD2. CDR3 size: 18 residues. The ends lost 0 bases at V and 2 bases at J; junction bases unmatched: 9. Germline V gene lookup returns CDR1 LGHNA and CDR2 YSLEER. CDR3 loop: CASSQDHGSGMPYNEQFF. DNA for the CDR3: TGCGCCAGCAGCCAAGATCACGGTAGCGGGATGCCCTACAATGAGCAGTTCTTC.

The V call is TRBV11-2, the J call TRBJ2-3; D might be TRBD2 (5 bases). Germline CDR1 is SGHAT and CDR2 is FQNNGV. The CDR3 has 17 residues. The ends were cut back, 4 bases at V and 3 bases at J, with 20 bases in the middle. DNA of the CDR3: TGTGCCAGCAGCTCCGCAGTGGCGTCGGGAAGGACAGATACGCAGTATTTT. This sequence encodes CASSSAVASGRTDTQYF.

The chain recombines TRBV27 with TRBJ2-1, with no clear D. Germline V gene sequence: CDR1 MNHEY, CDR2 SMNVEV (reference sequence). The germline V and J ends were trimmed by 6 bases and 8 bases, with 14 bases remaining between them. The CDR3 spans 13 residues. The CDR3, as DNA: TGTGCCAGCAGAATTTACGAAAGAGATGAGCAGTTCTTC. Translating gives CASRIYERDEQFF.

This clone was picked up a small number of times. CDR3 sequence: CASSAITGPSDYGYTF. The CDR3 bases are TGTGCCAGCAGCGCGATAACGGGTCCTTCGGACTATGGCTACACCTTC. The chain has TRBV7-9 and TRBJ1-2, with unresolved D. V was clipped by 5 bases and J by 3 bases, with 19 bases between them. CDR1 is SEHNR, CDR2 FQNEAQ, per germline (reference sequence). The CDR3 sequence is 16 residues long.

This sequence joins TRBV7-9 and TRBJ2-7; tentative D call: TRBD1 (6 bases). This CDR3 is 13 amino acids long. The V gene's germline CDR1 is SEHNR and CDR2 FQNEAQ (reference sequence). V lost 5 bases, J lost 6 bases, and 14 bases lay in between. DNA for the CDR3: TGTGCCAGCAGCCTTAATGGGGGCACCGAGCAGTACTTC. Its translation: CASSLNGGTEQYF.

This clone was found once. The chain links TRBV11-2 to TRBJ1-3; D unclear. Germline assignment: CDR1 SGHAT and CDR2 FQNNGV. V gave up 2 bases and J gave up 0 bases, with 8 bases separating them. This CDR3 comprises 15 residues. This CDR3 reads CASSLTDPSGNTIYF. The CDR3 coding sequence is TGTGCCAGCAGCTTAACAGACCCCTCTGGAAACACCATATATTTT.

The genes are TRBV5-1 and TRBJ2-1; 8 bases are a match to TRBD2. Germline-derived CDR1 and CDR2 are SGHRS and YFSETQ. This CDR3 has 15 amino acids. The V gene end was trimmed by 3 bases and the J gene end by 7 bases; junction bases not matched to a gene: 9. Here the CDR3 reads CASSYPSGQQNEQFF. The CDR3 DNA follows: TGCGCCAGCAGCTATCCTAGCGGGCAGCAAAATGAGCAGTTCTTC. Full variable domain (remainder filled in from reference TRBV5-1 and TRBJ2-1): KAGVTQTPRYLIKTRGQQVTLSCSPISGHRSVSWYQQTPGQGLQFLFEYFSETQRNKGNFPGRFSGRQFSNSRSEMNVSTLELGDSALYLCASSYPSGQQNEQFFGPGTRLTVL.

The genes are TRBV16 and TRBJ2-3; 7 nucleotides line up with TRBD2. Looked up from germline, CDR1 is KGHSY and CDR2 is FQNENV. The length of the CDR3 is 13 residues. Trimming cost V 2 bases and J 6 bases; bases outside gene matches: 2. The CDR3 loop reads CASSQAREDTQYF. CDR3 DNA sequence: TGTGCCAGCAGCCAAGCGCGGGAGGATACGCAGTATTTT.

This clone was detected only a few times. This chain joins TRBV5-5 and TRBJ2-7, with 8 bases identical to TRBD1. CDR1 and CDR2 (germline): SGHKS, YYEKEE (reference sequence). CDR3 length: 16 residues. V lost 5 bases, J lost 3 bases, and 13 bases stayed unmatched. CDR3 in amino acids: CASSPRPGQDYYEQYF. The CDR3 DNA follows: TGTGCCAGCAGTCCTAGACCGGGACAGGATTACTACGAGCAGTACTTC.

This chain links TRBV2 with TRBJ1-1, with D possibly matching TRBD1 (6 bases). The CDR3 is 14 residues long. In germline, CDR1 is SNHLY, CDR2 FYNNEI. With 5 bases removed from V and 0 bases from J, the gap between germline ends came to 10 bases. The CDR3 here is CASSQGHVNTEAFF. The CDR3 DNA follows: TGTGCCAGCAGTCAGGGACACGTGAACACTGAAGCTTTCTTT. Filled out from reference TRBV2 and TRBJ1-1, the complete variable domain reads EPEVTQTPSHQVTQMGQEVILRCVPISNHLYFYWYRQILGQKVEFLVSFYNNEISEKSEIFDDQFSVERPDGSNFTLKIRSTKLEDSAMYFCASSQGHVNTEAFFGQGTRLTVV.

This chain uses TRBV5-1 with TRBJ2-3; TRBD2 aligns across 10 bases. The CDR3 sequence is 18 residues long. Germline values: CDR1 SGHRS, CDR2 YFSETQ. With V trimmed by 4 bases and J by 2 bases, 13 bases remained unmatched. The CDR3: CASSPRPSGSVPTDTQYF. DNA for the CDR3: TGCGCCAGCAGCCCAAGGCCTAGCGGGAGTGTCCCCACAGATACGCAGTATTTT.

The J gene is TRBJ1-4, the V gene TRBV19; D is uncertain. The germline CDR1 and CDR2 sequences are LNHDA and SQIVND (reference sequence). V was shortened by 6 bases and J by 3 bases, with 5 bases between the two germline ends. The CDR3 has 12 residues. The CDR3 nucleotides are TGTGCCAGTAGAGAGTCTAATGAAAAACTGTTTTTT. Residues: CASRESNEKLFF.